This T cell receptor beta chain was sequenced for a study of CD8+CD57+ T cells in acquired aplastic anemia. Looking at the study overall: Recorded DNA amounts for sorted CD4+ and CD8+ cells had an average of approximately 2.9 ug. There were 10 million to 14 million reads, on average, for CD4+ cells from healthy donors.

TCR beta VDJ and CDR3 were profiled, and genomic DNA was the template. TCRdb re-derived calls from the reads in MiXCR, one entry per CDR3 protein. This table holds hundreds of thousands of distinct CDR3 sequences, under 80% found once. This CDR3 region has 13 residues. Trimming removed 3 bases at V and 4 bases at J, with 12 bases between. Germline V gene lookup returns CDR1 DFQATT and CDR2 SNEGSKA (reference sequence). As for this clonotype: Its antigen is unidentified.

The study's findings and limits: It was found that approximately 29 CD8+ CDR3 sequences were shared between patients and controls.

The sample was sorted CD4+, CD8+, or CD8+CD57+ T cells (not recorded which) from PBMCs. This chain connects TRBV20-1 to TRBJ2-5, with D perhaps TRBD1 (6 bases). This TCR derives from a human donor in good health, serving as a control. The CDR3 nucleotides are TGCAGTGCTAGGCAGGGGCGCCGAGAGACCCAGTACTTC. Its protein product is CSARQGRRETQYF.